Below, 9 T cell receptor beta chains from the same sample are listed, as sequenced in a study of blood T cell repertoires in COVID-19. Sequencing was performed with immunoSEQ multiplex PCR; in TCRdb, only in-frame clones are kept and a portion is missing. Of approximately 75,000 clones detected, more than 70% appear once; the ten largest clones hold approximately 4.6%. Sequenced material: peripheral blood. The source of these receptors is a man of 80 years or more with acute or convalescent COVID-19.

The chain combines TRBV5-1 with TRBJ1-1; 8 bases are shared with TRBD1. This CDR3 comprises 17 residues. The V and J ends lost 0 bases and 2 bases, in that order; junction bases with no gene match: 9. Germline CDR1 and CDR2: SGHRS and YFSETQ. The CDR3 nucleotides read TGCGCCAGCAGCTTGGTAGGACAGGGTTCATTAAACACTGAAGCTTTCTTT. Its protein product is CASSLVGQGSLNTEAFF.

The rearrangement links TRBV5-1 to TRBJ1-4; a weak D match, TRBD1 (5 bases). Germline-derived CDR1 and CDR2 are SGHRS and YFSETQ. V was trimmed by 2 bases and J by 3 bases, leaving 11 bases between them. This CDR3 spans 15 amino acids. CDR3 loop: CASSLSGGANEKLFF. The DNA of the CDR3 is TGCGCCAGCAGCTTATCCGGGGGGGCTAATGAAAAACTGTTTTTT.

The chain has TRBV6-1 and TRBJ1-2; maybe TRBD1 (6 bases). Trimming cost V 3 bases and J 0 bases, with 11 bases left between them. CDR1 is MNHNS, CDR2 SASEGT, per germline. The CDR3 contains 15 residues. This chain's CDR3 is CASSEPRQANYGYTF. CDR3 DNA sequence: TGTGCCAGCAGTGAGCCGCGACAGGCTAACTATGGCTACACCTTC.

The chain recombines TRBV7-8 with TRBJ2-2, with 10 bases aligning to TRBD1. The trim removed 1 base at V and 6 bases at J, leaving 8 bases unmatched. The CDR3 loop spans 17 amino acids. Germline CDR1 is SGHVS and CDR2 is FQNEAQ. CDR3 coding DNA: TGTGCCAGCAGCTTAGTCCTCCTGGGACAGGGGTCCGGGGAGCTGTTTTTT. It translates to CASSLVLLGQGSGELFF.

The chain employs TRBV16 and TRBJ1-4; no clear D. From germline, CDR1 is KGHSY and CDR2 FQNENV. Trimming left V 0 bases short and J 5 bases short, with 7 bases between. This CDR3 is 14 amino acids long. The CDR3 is CASSQSVANEKLFF. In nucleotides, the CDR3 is TGTGCCAGCAGCCAATCTGTAGCCAATGAAAAACTGTTTTTT.

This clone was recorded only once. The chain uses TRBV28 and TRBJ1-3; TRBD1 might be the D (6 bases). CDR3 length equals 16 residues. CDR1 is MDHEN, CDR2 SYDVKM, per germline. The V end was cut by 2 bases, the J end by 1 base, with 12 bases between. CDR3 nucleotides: TGTGCCAGCAGTTTAGAGAACAGGGTTTCTGGAAACACCATATATTTT. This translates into CASSLENRVSGNTIYF. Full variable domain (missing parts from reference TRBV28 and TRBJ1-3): DVKVTQSSRYLVKRTGEKVFLECVQDMDHENMFWYRQDPGLGLRLIYFSYDVKMKEKGDIPEGYSVSREKKERFSLILESASTNQTSMYLCASSLENRVSGNTIYFGEGSWLTVV.

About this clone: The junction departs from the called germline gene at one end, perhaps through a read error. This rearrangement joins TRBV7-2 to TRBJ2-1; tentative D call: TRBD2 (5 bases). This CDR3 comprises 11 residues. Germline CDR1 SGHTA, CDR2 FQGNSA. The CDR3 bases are TGTGCCAGCAGCTTGAGGGATACGGAGCTCTTC. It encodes CASSLRDTELF.

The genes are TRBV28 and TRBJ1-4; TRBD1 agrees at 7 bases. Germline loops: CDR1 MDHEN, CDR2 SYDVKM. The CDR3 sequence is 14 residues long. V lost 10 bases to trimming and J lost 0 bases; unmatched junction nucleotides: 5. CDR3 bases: TGTGCCACCGCAGGGGGGCCAACTAATGAAAAACTGTTTTTT. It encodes CATAGGPTNEKLFF.

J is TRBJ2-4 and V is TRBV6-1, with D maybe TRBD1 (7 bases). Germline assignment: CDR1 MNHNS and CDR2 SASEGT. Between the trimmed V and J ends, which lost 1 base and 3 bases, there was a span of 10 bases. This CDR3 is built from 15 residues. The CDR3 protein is CASSEDRGGKNIQYF. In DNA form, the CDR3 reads TGTGCCAGCAGTGAAGACAGGGGAGGCAAAAACATTCAGTACTTC.